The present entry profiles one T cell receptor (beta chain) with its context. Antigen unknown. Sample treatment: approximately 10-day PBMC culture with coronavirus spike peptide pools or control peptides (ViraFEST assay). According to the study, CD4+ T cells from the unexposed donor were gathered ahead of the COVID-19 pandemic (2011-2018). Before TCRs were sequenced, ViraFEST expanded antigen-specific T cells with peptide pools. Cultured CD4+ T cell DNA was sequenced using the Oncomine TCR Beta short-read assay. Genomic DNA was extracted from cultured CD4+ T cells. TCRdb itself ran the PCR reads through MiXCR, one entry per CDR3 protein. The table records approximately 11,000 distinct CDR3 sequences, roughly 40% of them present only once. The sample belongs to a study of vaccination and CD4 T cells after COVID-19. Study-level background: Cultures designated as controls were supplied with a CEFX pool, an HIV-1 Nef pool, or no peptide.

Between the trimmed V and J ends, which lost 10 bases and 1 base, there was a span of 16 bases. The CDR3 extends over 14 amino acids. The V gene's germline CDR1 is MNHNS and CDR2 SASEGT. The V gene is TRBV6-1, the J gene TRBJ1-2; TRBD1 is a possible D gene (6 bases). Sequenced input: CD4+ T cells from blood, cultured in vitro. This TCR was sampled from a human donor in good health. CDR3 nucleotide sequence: TGTGCCACTCATAGGGGGGACAATAACTATGGCTACACCTTC. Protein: CATHRGDNNYGYTF.